This T cell receptor beta chain came from a study of blood T cell repertoires in COVID-19. Whole-study context: Acute and convalescent COVID-19 samples came from the United States, Italy and Spain. From T cells, B-cell-depleted T cells, or PBMCs came the material, which was cDNA or gDNA.

Germline lookup yields CDR1 MNHEY and CDR2 SVGAGI. V gave up 6 bases and J gave up 6 bases; unmatched junction bases: 4. CDR3 size: 13 residues. The table came from immunoSEQ multiplex PCR; TCRdb's copy has only in-frame clones and leaves some out. Found here are around 250,000 clones, 70% to 90% of them singletons; the top ten hold about 3%. Sequenced material: peripheral blood. The TCR sequence derives from a woman aged 30 to 39 with active or convalescent COVID-19. The J gene is TRBJ1-2, the V gene TRBV6-5; 10 nucleotides agree with TRBD1. The CDR3: CASRAGTGDGYTF. CDR3 sequence (DNA): TGTGCCAGCAGAGCCGGGACAGGGGATGGCTACACCTTC.